This T cell receptor beta chain was found in a study of graft-versus-host responses after intestinal transplantation. Germline-derived CDR1 and CDR2 are MNHEY and SVGAGI. V was pared by 5 bases and J by 3 bases, with 5 bases of the junction left unmatched. The CDR3 spans 14 residues. TCRdb's copy holds only in-frame clones and misses some; the assay was immunoSEQ multiplex PCR. The sample lists roughly 56,000 clones, under 95% occurring once. The sample in question was PBMCs, obtained roughly 120 days after intestinal transplantation. The clonotype originates from a human patient who received an intestinal transplant, so some T cells may come from the graft donor. This chain connects TRBV6-5 to TRBJ2-7; TRBD1 matches at 9 bases. For the CDR3, the DNA is TGTGCCAGCAGTAGGGGGGGACAGGGCTACGAGCAGTACTTC. Protein sequence: CASSRGGQGYEQYF.